This TCR beta chain was sequenced for a study of identical twins. It was template switching that added a universal primer site, and there were unique molecular identifiers on the cDNA. TCRdb independently ran MiXCR on the 5' RACE reads; one entry per CDR3 protein. The repertoire has hundreds of thousands of distinct CDR3 sequences, roughly 9.8% of them found once; the top ten carry 6% to 8.5%. To note about this clonotype: As yet, its antigen is unknown.

Overall study results and limits: Carriage of fewer insertions was seen in abundant cord blood beta clonotypes, whereas memory repertoires showed none.

Between the trimmed V and J ends, which lost 4 bases and 6 bases, there was a span of 7 bases. Germline CDR1 is MNHEY and CDR2 is SMNVEV (reference sequence). This CDR3 is 12 amino acids long. These data also formed part of another study, on yellow fever vaccine responses in identical twins.

The rearrangement joins TRBV27 to TRBJ2-1; D may be TRBD1 or TRBD2 (5 bases each). The sample comprised CD8+ T cells sorted from blood. The sequence was collected from a woman aged 18-30 years in good health. CDR3 DNA sequence: TGTGCCAGCAGTTCGGGGCGCAATGAGCAGTTCTTC. It codes for CASSSGRNEQFF.